The 10 T cell receptor beta chains listed next were all sequenced from one sample in a study of blood T cell repertoires in COVID-19 (dated by TCRdb to 2020 to 2022). The library was prepared using the immunoSEQ multiplex PCR assay. TCRdb took this table from immuneACCESS and kept in-frame rearrangements with V and J called. Such tables lack part of the clones; where checked against another copy, unresolved V genes explain under half of the gap, and the rest is unexplained. Counted in this sample were 120,000 to 150,000 clones; approximately 81% of them appeared once. Jointly, the top ten make up around 35% of the sample. The sequenced material came from peripheral blood. These receptors came from a human donor in a cohort sampled during active COVID-19.

The rearrangement links TRBV28 to TRBJ2-6; a weak D match, TRBD2 (5 bases). The V end lost 3 bases, the J end lost 0 bases, and 12 bases lay between the germline ends. Looked up from germline, CDR1 is MDHEN and CDR2 is SYDVKM. CDR3 length: 17 residues. CDR3 nucleotides: TGTGCCAGCAGTTTTGGTTTGGGAGCCTCTGGGGCCAACGTCCTGACTTTC. Translated: CASSFGLGASGANVLTF.

The chain has TRBV19 and TRBJ1-1; no definite D call. Germline CDR1 is LNHDA and CDR2 is SQIVND (reference sequence). Trimming stripped 0 bases from V and 5 bases from J, with 7 bases between. CDR3 length: 13 residues. DNA for the CDR3: TGTGCCAGTAGTATAGATCCCAGGACTGAAGCTTTCTTT. Its translation is CASSIDPRTEAFF.

The table lists this clone with a count of one. The chain employs TRBV7-2 and TRBJ1-4; TRBD1 agrees at 9 bases. Germline V gene data show CDR1 as SGHTA and CDR2 as FQGNSA. V shed 5 bases, J shed 8 bases, and the junction held 18 bases outside the gene matches. This CDR3 comprises 18 residues. The DNA of the CDR3 is TGTGCCAGCAGCCCGGGACAGGGATATGGTCGACCGGGGGAAAAACTGTTTTTT. Translation gives CASSPGQGYGRPGEKLFF.

This rearrangement joins TRBV5-1 to TRBJ2-7; 10 bases fit TRBD2. Germline V lookup: CDR1 SGHRS, CDR2 YFSETQ. The CDR3 sequence is 17 residues long. The ends lost 3 bases at V and 0 bases at J; junction bases unmatched: 9. The CDR3 loop is CASSSASGGLSSYEQYF. CDR3 nucleotides: TGCGCCAGCAGCTCGGCTAGCGGGGGCCTCAGCTCCTACGAGCAGTACTTC.

This rearrangement joins TRBV30 to TRBJ1-5; a weak D match, TRBD1 (5 bases). Looked up from germline, CDR1 is GTSNPN and CDR2 is SVGIG (reference sequence). This CDR3 region has 14 residues. V was pared by 3 bases and J by 4 bases, with 13 bases between. The CDR3 protein is CAWRGDSINQPQHF. CDR3 sequence (DNA): TGTGCCTGGAGAGGGGATTCCATAAATCAGCCCCAGCATTTT.

The chain is built from TRBV6-5 and TRBJ1-1; unclear D gene. The germline V gene has CDR1 MNHEY and CDR2 SVGAGI. V lost 10 bases and J lost 5, with 17 bases in between. The CDR3 spans 13 residues. Here the CDR3 DNA reads TGTGCCACCTCGACACTTCATGAGACTGAAGCTTTCTTT. This sequence encodes CATSTLHETEAFF.

This clone showed up just once. The chain has TRBV6-5 and TRBJ2-5; 8 bases map to TRBD1. V dropped 7 bases and J dropped 5; count of bases not matched to a gene: 6. Germline loops: CDR1 MNHEY, CDR2 SVGAGI. The CDR3 has 13 amino acids. The chain's CDR3 is CASNGQGSETQYF. The CDR3 region has the DNA TGTGCCAGCAATGGACAGGGTTCGGAGACCCAGTACTTC.

In its sample, this clone was seen many times. V gene TRBV7-2 combines with J gene TRBJ2-1, with unresolved D. This CDR3 has 11 amino acids. Germline CDR1 reads SGHTA; CDR2 reads FQGNSA. V shed 3 bases and J shed 12 bases, with 9 bases lying between them. Written as DNA, the CDR3 is TGTGCCAGCAGCTTGGCCTTTGTGCAGTTCTTC. It specifies CASSLAFVQFF.

The J gene is TRBJ1-1, the V gene TRBV28, with 8 bases fitting TRBD1. Germline lookup yields CDR1 MDHEN and CDR2 SYDVKM. There are 14 residues in the CDR3. J was trimmed by 5 bases and V by 5 bases; bases with no gene match: 7. The CDR3 loop is CASSLRQGRTEAFF. In nucleotides, the CDR3 is TGTGCCAGCAGTCTTAGACAGGGGCGGACTGAAGCTTTCTTT.

The chain uses TRBV4-3 and TRBJ2-6; D may be TRBD1 (5 bases). The CDR3 sequence is 16 residues long. Trimming stripped 4 bases from V and 4 bases from J, with 14 bases between. Germline V CDR1 and CDR2: LGHNA, YSLEER. The chain's CDR3 is CASSPGAGSGANVLTF. The CDR3 DNA reads as TGCGCCAGCAGCCCCGGCGCAGGGTCCGGGGCCAACGTCCTGACTTTC.